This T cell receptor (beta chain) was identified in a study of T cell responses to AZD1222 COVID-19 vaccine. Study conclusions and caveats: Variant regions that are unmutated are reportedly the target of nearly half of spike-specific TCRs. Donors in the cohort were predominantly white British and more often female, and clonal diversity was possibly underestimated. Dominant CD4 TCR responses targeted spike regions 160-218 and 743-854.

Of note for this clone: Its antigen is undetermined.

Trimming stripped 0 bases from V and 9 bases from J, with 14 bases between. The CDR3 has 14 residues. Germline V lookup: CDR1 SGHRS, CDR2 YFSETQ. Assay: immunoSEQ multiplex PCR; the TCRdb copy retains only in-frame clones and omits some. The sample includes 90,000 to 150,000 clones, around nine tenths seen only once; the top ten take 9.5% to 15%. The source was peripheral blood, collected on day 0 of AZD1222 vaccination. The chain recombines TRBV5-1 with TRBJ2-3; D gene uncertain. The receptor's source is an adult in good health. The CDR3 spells CASSLGPSSDTQYF. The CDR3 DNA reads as TGCGCCAGCAGCTTGGGGCCCTCTAGTGACACGCAGTATTTT. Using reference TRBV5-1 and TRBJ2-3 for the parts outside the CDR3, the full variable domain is KAGVTQTPRYLIKTRGQQVTLSCSPISGHRSVSWYQQTPGQGLQFLFEYFSETQRNKGNFPGRFSGRQFSNSRSEMNVSTLELGDSALYLCASSLGPSSDTQYFGPGTRLTVL.